This T cell receptor (beta chain) was identified in a study of blood T cell repertoires in COVID-19. Study-level background: The United States, Italy and Spain were the sources of the acute and convalescent COVID-19 samples. From T cells, B-cell-depleted T cells, or PBMCs came the material, which was cDNA or gDNA.

The CDR3 consists of 13 residues. V lost 0 bases and J lost 4, with 5 bases in between. Germline V CDR1 and CDR2: SGHRS, YFSETQ. In the authors' workflow: Reference gene primer amplification in the assay estimated nucleated cell counts. Sequencing used immunoSEQ multiplex PCR; TCRdb keeps in-frame clones, though not all of them. For V, J and clone size, that table is used; D and trimming come from the DNA. The sample has around 21,000 clones, 80% to 85% seen once. The clonotype was recovered from a man aged 35-49 years with acute or convalescent COVID-19. Sequenced material: peripheral blood. The rearrangement uses TRBV5-1 and TRBJ2-1; D not resolved. The CDR3 coding sequence is TGCGCCAGCAGCTTGGACTCATACAATGAGCAGTTCTTC. As protein: CASSLDSYNEQFF.